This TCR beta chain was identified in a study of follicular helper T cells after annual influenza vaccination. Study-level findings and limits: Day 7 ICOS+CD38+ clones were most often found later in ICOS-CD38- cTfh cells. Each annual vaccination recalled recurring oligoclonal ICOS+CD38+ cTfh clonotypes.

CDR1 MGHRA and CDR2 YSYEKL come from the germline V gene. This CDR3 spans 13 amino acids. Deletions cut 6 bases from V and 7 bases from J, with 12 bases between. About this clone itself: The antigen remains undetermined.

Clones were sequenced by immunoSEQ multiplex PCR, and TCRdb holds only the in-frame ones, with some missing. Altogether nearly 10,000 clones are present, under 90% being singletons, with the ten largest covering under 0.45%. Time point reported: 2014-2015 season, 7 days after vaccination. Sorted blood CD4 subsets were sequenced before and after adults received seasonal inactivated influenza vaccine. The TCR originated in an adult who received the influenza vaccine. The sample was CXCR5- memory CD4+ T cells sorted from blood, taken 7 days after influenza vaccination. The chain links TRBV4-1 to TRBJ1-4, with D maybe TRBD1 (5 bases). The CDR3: CASRDGAGEKLFF. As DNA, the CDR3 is TGCGCCAGCAGGGACGGGGCGGGTGAAAAACTGTTTTTT.